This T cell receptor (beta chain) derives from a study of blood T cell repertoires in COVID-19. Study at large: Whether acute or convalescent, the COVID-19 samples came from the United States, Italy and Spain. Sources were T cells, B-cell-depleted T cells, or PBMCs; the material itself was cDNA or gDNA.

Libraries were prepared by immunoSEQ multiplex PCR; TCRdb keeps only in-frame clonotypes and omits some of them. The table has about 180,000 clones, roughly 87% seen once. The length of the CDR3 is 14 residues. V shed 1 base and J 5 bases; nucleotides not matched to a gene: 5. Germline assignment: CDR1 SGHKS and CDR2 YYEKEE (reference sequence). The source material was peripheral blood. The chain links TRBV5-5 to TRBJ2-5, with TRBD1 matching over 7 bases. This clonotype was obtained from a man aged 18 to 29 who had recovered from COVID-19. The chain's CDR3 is CASSLPGGAETQYF. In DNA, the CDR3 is TGTGCCAGCAGCTTGCCAGGGGGAGCTGAGACCCAGTACTTC.